This T cell receptor (beta chain) originates from a study of T cell responses to AZD1222 COVID-19 vaccine. Comment on this clone: Its antigen is unknown.

Trimming stripped 3 bases from V and 4 bases from J, with 11 bases between. This CDR3 is 14 amino acids long. CDR1 SGDLS and CDR2 YYNGEE come from the germline V gene. TCRdb keeps only in-frame clones here, not all; method: immunoSEQ multiplex PCR. The sample lists about 120,000 clones, around nine tenths occurring once. Study results and limitations: Spike-specific TCR breadth and depth grew following two AZD1222 doses. Donors were chiefly white British, with a greater number of females, and clonal diversity was perhaps underestimated.

The TCR sequence derives from an adult in good health. Sample: peripheral blood, taken on day 0 of AZD1222 vaccination. The chain combines TRBV9 with TRBJ1-5; D perhaps matches TRBD1 (5 bases). CDR3 in amino acids: CASSATAGNQPQHF. In nucleotides, the CDR3 is TGTGCCAGCAGCGCGACAGCCGGAAATCAGCCCCAGCATTTT.